Sequencing of this T cell receptor beta chain was carried out in a study of blood T cell repertoires in COVID-19. The germline V gene encodes CDR1 LGHNA and CDR2 YNFKEQ. CDR3 length: 13 amino acids. V dropped 7 bases and J dropped 5 bases, with 11 bases sitting between them. This clone was observed a handful of times. Per the original data handling: Estimation of nucleated cell counts relied on the amplification of reference gene primers. Sequencing used immunoSEQ multiplex PCR; TCRdb keeps in-frame clones, though not all of them. The V and J calls and clone size come from that table; D and trimming were worked out from the DNA. The sample includes under 300,000 clones, 91% of them seen just once.

This TCR was sampled from a human donor in a cohort exposed to, infected with or recovered from COVID-19 (not recorded which). The donor label of this sample is uncertain. The rearrangement uses TRBV4-2 and TRBJ2-2, with a tentative D call TRBD1 (6 bases). Sequenced input: PBMCs or T cells enriched from blood (not recorded which). DNA for the CDR3: TGTGCCAGCACCCTACAGGGAACCGGGGAGCTGTTTTTT. Translation gives CASTLQGTGELFF.